This is a list of T cell receptor beta chains from one sample in a study of blood T cell repertoires in COVID-19. Repertoires were generated with immunoSEQ multiplex PCR, while TCRdb's copy carries only in-frame clones and drops some. The profile shows 200,000 or so clones, over 75% of them singletons. The material sequenced was peripheral blood. These receptor sequences come from a man between 50 and 59 years old with COVID-19, enrolled during active disease. CDR3s include the opening cysteine and the closing phenylalanine or tryptophan. Each record gives: J gene, CDR3 length, D gene, V gene, clone size, CDR3 DNA, CDR3 protein. The D gene is left open where the match is weak. Size is omitted from some rows. Given values are once, few, many or a class for expanded clones.

TRBJ1-4 15 NA TRBV30 NA TGTGCCTGGAGTGGTAAAGGCGGTGGTTGGGAAAAACTGTTTTTT CAWSGKGGGWEKLFF
TRBJ2-3 12 NA TRBV7-2 NA TGTGCCAGCAGCTTAGACCGCGGTACGCAGTATTTT CASSLDRGTQYF
TRBJ1-4 15 NA TRBV11-2 once TGTGCCAGCAGCTTAGTTGGTACGGTTGATGAAAAACTGTTTTTT CASSLVGTVDEKLFF
TRBJ2-5 15 TRBD1 TRBV7-9 NA TGTGCCAGCAGCTTACCGACAGGGATGCAAGAGACCCAGTACTTC CASSLPTGMQETQYF
TRBJ2-3 13 NA TRBV29-1 NA TGCAGCGTGCAGACACCCCAGCTGGATACGCAGTATTTT CSVQTPQLDTQYF
TRBJ1-1 13 NA TRBV12-3/TRBV12-4 NA TGTGCCAGCAGTTTAGGGGGCAGCCCTGAAGCTTTCTTT CASSLGGSPEAFF
TRBJ2-2 16 TRBD2 TRBV7-2 NA TGTGCCAGCAGCTTAGCACTAGCGGGTTTGTCCGGGGAGCTGTTTTTT CASSLALAGLSGELFF
TRBJ2-7 15 TRBD1 TRBV6-5 NA TGTGCCAGCAGGCCTGACAGGGATTCGTCCTACGAGCAGTACTTC CASRPDRDSSYEQYF
TRBJ2-2 15 TRBD2 TRBV7-2 NA TGTGCCAGCCAATTAGCGGGGGCGAACACCGGGGAGCTGTTTTTT CASQLAGANTGELFF
TRBJ1-1 14 NA TRBV28 NA TGTGCCAGCAGTTTAGGGGCGGTATACACTGAAGCTTTCTTT CASSLGAVYTEAFF
TRBJ1-6 13 NA TRBV28 NA TGTGCCAGCAGTTTATTAGGACTTTTGGCCCTCCACTTT CASSLLGLLALHF
TRBJ2-5 13 NA TRBV10-2 NA TGCGCCAGCAGTGGGCAGGGGTTGGAGACCCAGTACTTC CASSGQGLETQYF
TRBJ2-1 16 NA TRBV3-1/TRBV3-2 NA TGTGCCAGCAGCCAAGTTGGAAGCCGGGATTACAATGAGCAGTTCTTC CASSQVGSRDYNEQFF
TRBJ2-1 11 NA TRBV20-1 NA TGCAGTGCTGGGGGGTGGAATGAGCAGTTCTTC CSAGGWNEQFF